The source of this T cell receptor (beta chain) is a study of blood T cell repertoires in COVID-19. Study background: The samples span acute and convalescent COVID-19 from the United States, Italy and Spain.

This clone was detected only a few times. This CDR3 is built from 13 residues. V was shortened by 1 base and J by 2 bases, with 2 bases between the two germline ends. CDR1 and CDR2 from the germline V gene are LNHDA and SQIVND (reference sequence). Original handling: Counts of nucleated cells, estimated from reference gene primer amplification, were obtained. Here immunoSEQ multiplex PCR was the method, and the copy in TCRdb shows in-frame clones only, minus some. From that table come the V and J calls and clone size; the DNA was used to work out D and trimming. This table has 110,000 to 150,000 clones, 65% to 85% appearing once.

Source material: peripheral blood. This receptor was obtained from a woman aged 45-65 years with acute or convalescent COVID-19. This rearrangement joins TRBV19 to TRBJ2-2; D unclear. The CDR3 is CASSIANTGELFF. In nucleotides, the CDR3 is TGTGCCAGTAGTATAGCAAACACCGGGGAGCTGTTTTTT.